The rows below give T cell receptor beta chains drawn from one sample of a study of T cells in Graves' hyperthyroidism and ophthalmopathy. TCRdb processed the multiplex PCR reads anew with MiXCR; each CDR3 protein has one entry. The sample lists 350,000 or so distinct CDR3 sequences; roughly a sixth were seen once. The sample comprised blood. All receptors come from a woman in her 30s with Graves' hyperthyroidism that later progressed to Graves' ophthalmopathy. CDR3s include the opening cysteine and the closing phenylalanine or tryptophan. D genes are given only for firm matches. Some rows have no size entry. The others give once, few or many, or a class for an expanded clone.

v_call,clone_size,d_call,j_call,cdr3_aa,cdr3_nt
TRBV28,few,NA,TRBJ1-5,CASSLLANQPQHF,TGTGCCAGCAGTTTATTGGCAAATCAGCCCCAGCATTTT
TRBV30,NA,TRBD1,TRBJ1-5,CAWSASDRNNQPQHF,TGTGCCTGGAGTGCATCGGACAGGAACAATCAGCCCCAGCATTTT
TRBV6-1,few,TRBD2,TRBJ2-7,CASRGLADSPYEQYF,TGTGCCAGCAGAGGACTAGCGGACTCCCCCTACGAGCAGTACTTC
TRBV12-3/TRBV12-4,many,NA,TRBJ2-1,CASSLGWYNEQFF,TGTGCCAGCAGTTTAGGCTGGTACAATGAGCAGTTCTTC
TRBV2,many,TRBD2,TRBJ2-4,CASSALTSGGAKNIQYF,TGTGCCAGCAGTGCCCTTACTAGCGGGGGAGCCAAAAACATTCAGTACTTC
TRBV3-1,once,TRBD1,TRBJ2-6,CASSRHPGQTLGANVLTF,TGTGCCAGCAGCCGCCATCCGGGACAGACCCTTGGGGCCAACGTCCTGACTTTC
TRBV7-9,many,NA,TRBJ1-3,CASSPAGNTIYF,TGTGCCAGCAGCCCAGCTGGAAACACCATATATTTT
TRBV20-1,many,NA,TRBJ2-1,CSASGGGNNEQFF,TGCAGTGCTAGCGGGGGAGGTAACAATGAGCAGTTCTTC
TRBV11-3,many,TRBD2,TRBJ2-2,CASSPSRLATTGELFF,TGTGCCAGCAGCCCTTCGAGACTAGCGACCACCGGGGAGCTGTTTTTT
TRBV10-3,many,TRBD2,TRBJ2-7,CATGTSDEQYF,TGTGCCACCGGGACTAGCGACGAGCAGTACTTC
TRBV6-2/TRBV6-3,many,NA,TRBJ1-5,CASSYPPGVNQPQHF,TGTGCCAGCAGTTACCCGCCGGGGGTCAATCAGCCCCAGCATTTT
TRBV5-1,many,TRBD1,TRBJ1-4,CASRPTGGIREKLFF,TGCGCCAGCAGACCGACAGGGGGAATAAGAGAAAAACTGTTTTTT
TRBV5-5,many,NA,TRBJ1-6,CASSRLAGVEMVVNSPLHF,TGTGCCAGCAGCCGTTTAGCGGGGGTTGAAATGGTTGTTAATTCACCCCTCCACTTT
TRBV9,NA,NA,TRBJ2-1,CASSVVGGTTYNEQFF,TGTGCCAGCAGCGTAGTAGGAGGGACCACCTACAATGAGCAGTTCTTC
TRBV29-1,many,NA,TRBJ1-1,CSVEDSYKFSPEAFF,TGCAGCGTTGAAGATAGCTACAAGTTCAGTCCTGAAGCTTTCTTT
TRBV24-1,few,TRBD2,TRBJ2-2,CATSDPLLAGTGELFF,TGTGCCACCAGTGACCCTCTACTAGCGGGGACCGGGGAGCTGTTTTTT
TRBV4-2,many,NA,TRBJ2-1,CASSQEPSNEQFF,TGTGCCAGCAGCCAAGAACCCTCCAATGAGCAGTTCTTC
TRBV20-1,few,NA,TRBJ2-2,CSARVRTVNTGELFF,TGCAGTGCTAGGGTTCGGACAGTCAACACCGGGGAGCTGTTTTTT